This T cell receptor beta chain was recovered during a study of blood T cell repertoires in COVID-19. Study-level background: Samples representing acute and convalescent COVID-19 were sourced from the United States, Italy and Spain.

Enrolled through a virtual design, the participants were between 18 and 89 years of age and came from some 25 US areas. Participants' own reports of clinical history determined their cohort assignment. This clone was observed a few times. Original processing notes: Counts of nucleated cells, estimated from reference gene primer amplification, were obtained. The method was immunoSEQ multiplex PCR; TCRdb's version includes in-frame clones alone and lacks a portion of them. V, J and clone size are those of that table, while D and trimming were read from the DNA. The sample records hundreds of thousands of clones, 87% being singletons. Germline loops: CDR1 ENHRY, CDR2 SYGVKD. The CDR3 loop spans 14 amino acids. Trimming removed 6 bases at V and 10 bases at J, with 16 bases between.

Sequencing input: PBMCs or T cells enriched from blood (not recorded which). The J gene is TRBJ1-6, the V gene TRBV10-3; possibly TRBD1 for D (5 bases). The TCR originated in a young woman who had recovered from COVID-19. CDR3 in amino acids: CAIRDSTARSPLHF. The CDR3 nucleotides are TGTGCCATCAGAGACAGCACTGCGCGATCACCCCTCCACTTT.